A single sample gave rise to the 20 T cell receptor beta chains below, sequenced in a study of regulatory T cells in long-lasting Graves disease. According to the study, TCR beta libraries were built with iRepertoire HTBI primers and CDR3-region Arm-PCR. In TCRdb, the multiplex PCR reads were re-called with MiXCR into one record per CDR3 protein. Seen here are more than 300,000 distinct CDR3 sequences, roughly a sixth observed once, and the top ten hold around a fifth. Time point: newly diagnosed GD, antithyroid drugs for less than 3 months. Extracted RNA from PBMCs served as the source of the TCR library. The starting material was peripheral blood mononuclear cells (PBMCs), obtained at new diagnosis, from a patient treated with antithyroid drugs. Receptor source: a female donor with Graves disease.

This clonotype was seen at least ten times. This chain joins TRBV6-9 and TRBJ2-7; TRBD2 might be the D (5 bases). CDR1 and CDR2 from the germline V gene are MNHGY and SVAAGI. The ends were cut back, 3 bases at V and 2 bases at J, with 14 bases in the middle. This CDR3 comprises 15 residues. In DNA form, the CDR3 reads TGTGCCAGCAGTTACGGGAACAGTCCCACCTACGAGCAGTACTTC. Translating it yields CASSYGNSPTYEQYF.

This clonotype occurred a few times. The rearrangement uses TRBV7-9 and TRBJ2-5; D gene uncertain. Per the germline V gene, CDR1 is SEHNR and CDR2 is FQNEAQ (reference sequence). The CDR3 totals 14 residues. V lost 5 bases to trimming and J lost 4 bases, with 14 bases between them. This CDR3 reads CASSESLTGETQYF. CDR3 nucleotides: TGTGCCAGCAGCGAATCCCTAACTGGAGAGACCCAGTACTTC.

This clonotype has ten or more counts. This sequence joins TRBV24-1 and TRBJ2-1, with D perhaps TRBD1 (5 bases). The germline CDR1 and CDR2 sequences are KGHDR and SFDVKD. CDR3 size: 12 residues. V was shortened by 2 bases and J by 8 bases, with 6 bases between the two germline ends. The CDR3: CATSDSGYEQFF. In nucleotides, the CDR3 is TGTGCCACCAGTGATTCAGGGTATGAGCAGTTCTTC.

The chain links TRBV20-1 to TRBJ1-6, with D perhaps TRBD1 (5 bases). V lost 1 base and J lost 7, with 11 bases in between. The CDR3 extends over 14 amino acids. CDR1 DFQATT and CDR2 SNEGSKA come from the germline V gene (reference sequence). The CDR3 DNA sequence: TGCAGTGCTAGAGGGGACCAGAGGAATTCACCCCTCCACTTT. It translates to CSARGDQRNSPLHF.

This clonotype was counted a few times. The J gene is TRBJ2-2, the V gene TRBV6-1; D is unclear. The CDR3 extends over 15 amino acids. Germline V gene data show CDR1 as MNHNS and CDR2 as SASEGT. Between the trimmed V and J ends, which lost 4 bases and 1 base, there was a span of 10 bases. The CDR3 region is CASSGYRQNTGELFF. The CDR3 DNA follows: TGTGCCAGCAGTGGATACAGACAGAACACCGGGGAGCTGTTTTTT.

This clonotype showed up many times. This chain uses TRBV30 with TRBJ1-2; TRBD1 matches 9 bases. Losses at the gene ends were 4 bases for V and 5 bases for J; bases not matched to a gene: 8. Germline loops: CDR1 GTSNPN, CDR2 SVGIG (reference sequence). The CDR3 extends over 14 amino acids. CDR3 sequence: CAWIGQGSSYGYTF. Written as DNA, the CDR3 is TGTGCCTGGATCGGACAGGGGAGTTCGTATGGCTACACCTTC.

In the case of this clonotype: A read error is possible here, since a much larger clone lies one base away. The V and J genes are TRBV24-1 and TRBJ2-5, with D maybe TRBD1 (6 bases). Per the germline V gene, CDR1 is KGHDR and CDR2 is SFDVKD. CDR3 length: 17 residues. As DNA, the CDR3 is TGTGCCACCAGTCCGTCCCCTACCCGGACAGAGGAGAAGACCCGGTACTTC. It translates to CATSPSPTRTEEKTRYF.

This clonotype was recorded many times. This chain links TRBV7-6 with TRBJ2-1; D gene unclear. This CDR3 has 16 amino acids. V lost 2 bases and J 0 bases, leaving 11 bases between the germline ends. The germline V gene encodes CDR1 SGHVS and CDR2 FNYEAQ. CDR3 protein: CASSLSRLRSYNEQFF. The CDR3 DNA follows: TGTGCCAGCAGCTTATCGAGACTCCGCTCCTACAATGAGCAGTTCTTC.

The CDR3 spells CSARVVGGINEKLFF. As DNA, the CDR3 is TGCAGTGCTAGAGTTGTGGGGGGCATCAATGAAAAACTGTTTTTT. The rearrangement joins TRBV20-1 to TRBJ1-4; D perhaps matches TRBD1 (6 bases). V lost 1 base, J lost 5 bases, and 14 bases lay in between. There are 15 residues in the CDR3. Germline values: CDR1 DFQATT, CDR2 SNEGSKA (reference sequence).

Turning to this clonotype: This may stem from a read error, because a much larger clone lies one nucleotide away. The chain carries TRBV2 and TRBJ1-1; maybe TRBD1 (5 bases). The V gene lost 2 bases and the J gene lost 6 bases, with 19 bases spanning the gap. The CDR3 contains 16 residues. Germline loops: CDR1 SNHLY, CDR2 FYNNEI. CDR3: CASSESRVRTNSEAFF. The DNA of the CDR3 is TGTGCCAGCAGTGAAAGCAGGGTACGGACTAATTCTGAAGCTTTCTTT.

Comments on this clonotype: It differs at one base from a far larger clone, so likely a read error. The CDR3: CASSHSTMSRNTEAFF. Here the CDR3 DNA reads TGTGCCAGCAGTCACTCGACAATGTCGAGGAACACTGAAGCTTTCTTT. The rearrangement uses TRBV6-2 or TRBV6-3 and TRBJ1-1; unclear D gene. CDR1 and CDR2 (germline): MNHEY, SVGEGT. This CDR3 spans 16 amino acids.

This clonotype has ten or more counts. CDR3 protein: CASSQDRAASTDTQYF. The CDR3 region has the DNA TGCGCCAGCAGCCAAGACCGAGCTGCTAGCACAGATACGCAGTATTTT. The genes are TRBV4-1 and TRBJ2-3; D is unresolved. The CDR3 contains 16 residues. CDR1 is MGHRA and CDR2 is YSYEKL in the germline V gene. The V gene lost 0 bases and the J gene lost 0 bases, with 10 bases spanning the gap.

This clonotype has only a few counts. The J gene is TRBJ1-2, the V gene TRBV20-1; no definite D call. Germline V gene sequence: CDR1 DFQATT, CDR2 SNEGSKA (reference sequence). Trimming removed 4 bases at V and 2 bases at J, with 20 bases between. The CDR3 extends over 16 amino acids. CDR3: CSANPRNARENYGYTF. DNA of the CDR3: TGCAGTGCTAATCCCAGGAATGCTAGGGAGAACTATGGCTACACCTTC.

This clonotype was recorded many times. This chain joins TRBV10-3 and TRBJ1-2; 11 bases match TRBD1. The CDR3 runs 16 residues. Trimming took 3 bases from V and 3 from J; bases not matched to a gene: 6. Germline CDR1 is ENHRY and CDR2 is SYGVKD. The CDR3 nucleotides read TGTGCCATCAGTGAACCCGGGACAGGGGGGGACTATGGCTACACCTTC. It translates to CAISEPGTGGDYGYTF.

The CDR3 spells CASTKTSGFGEQFF. The DNA of the CDR3 is TGTGCCAGCACCAAGACTAGCGGGTTCGGCGAGCAGTTCTTC. The chain recombines TRBV9 with TRBJ2-1; 10 bases are a match to TRBD2. With 6 bases clipped from V and 10 bases from J, the junction kept 10 bases outside the gene matches. Germline-derived CDR1 and CDR2 are SGDLS and YYNGEE. This CDR3 contains 14 residues.

The V and J genes are TRBV19 and TRBJ2-1; possibly TRBD1 for D (7 bases). This CDR3 has 16 residues. Per germline, CDR1 LNHDA and CDR2 SQIVND (reference sequence). V was clipped by 1 base and J by 5 bases, with 15 bases between them. CDR3 nucleotides: TGTGCCAGTAGTATAGGTGGAGGGGGCTTCCACAATGAGCAGTTCTTC. It yields the protein CASSIGGGGFHNEQFF.

At least ten counts were recorded for this clonotype. This CDR3 is CASRQPGQTSDTQYF. CDR3 DNA: TGTGCCAGCAGGCAGCCGGGACAGACCTCAGATACGCAGTATTTT. The chain combines TRBV28 with TRBJ2-3; 7 bases fit TRBD1. Unmatched junction bases numbered 10, after V lost 6 bases and J lost 4 bases. This CDR3 region has 15 residues. Germline CDR1 MDHEN, CDR2 SYDVKM.

This clonotype was counted at least ten times. The chain uses TRBV9 and TRBJ2-3, with 9 bases fitting TRBD2. The CDR3 is 16 amino acids. With 3 bases clipped from V and 4 bases from J, the junction kept 9 bases outside the gene matches. Per the germline V gene, CDR1 is SGDLS and CDR2 is YYNGEE. The CDR3 bases are TGTGCCAGCAGCGACCTCTTAGCGGGAGATTCAGATACGCAGTATTTT. Residues: CASSDLLAGDSDTQYF.

This chain joins TRBV2 and TRBJ2-1; D not resolved. The CDR3 runs to 14 residues. V gave up 5 bases and J gave up 9 bases, with 17 bases separating them. The germline V gene encodes CDR1 SNHLY and CDR2 FYNNEI. CDR3 DNA sequence: TGTGCCAGCAGTTTATTTTCTGGCGATGGTGAGCAGTTCTTC. It yields the protein CASSLFSGDGEQFF.

This clonotype was observed a handful of times. This chain links TRBV20-1 with TRBJ1-4; D not certain. Germline CDR1 reads DFQATT; CDR2 reads SNEGSKA (reference sequence). The CDR3 is 15 amino acids. V gave up 1 base and J gave up 5 bases, with 14 bases separating them. The DNA for the CDR3 is TGCAGTGCTAGAGGGGCTTCGAAGGACAATGAAAAACTGTTTTTT. Protein product: CSARGASKDNEKLFF.